This TCR beta chain was captured in a study of blood T cells in healthy people across ages. Study observations and caveats: The CMV status of each donor remained undetermined, and this could have confounded shifts in expanded clonotypes.

The V segment lost 1 base and the J segment 13 bases; nucleotides outside the gene matches: 10. The CDR3 is 14 residues long. The germline gives CDR1 SEHNR, CDR2 FQNEAQ (reference sequence). To note about this clonotype: What it recognizes is unknown.

For the second PCR, which ran for about 7 to 11 cycles, a sample-barcoded 5' primer and a J-beta primer mix were used. MiXCR, applied by TCRdb to the 5' RACE reads, yields one record per CDR3 protein. Of about 940,000 distinct CDR3 sequences in the sample, under 50% are singletons; the top ten hold roughly 12%. The sample consisted of blood. This TCR was recovered from a man younger than 45 in good health. The J gene is TRBJ2-4, the V gene TRBV7-9; TRBD2 matches at 7 bases. The CDR3 protein is CASSLVGRECWQYF. DNA of the CDR3: TGTGCCAGCAGCTTAGTAGGGAGGGAATGTTGGCAGTACTTC.